This T cell receptor beta chain was observed in a study of graft-versus-host responses after intestinal transplantation. Assay: immunoSEQ multiplex PCR; the TCRdb copy retains only in-frame clones and omits some. The data hold tens of thousands of clones, with approximately 92% observed a single time. The CDR3 totals 20 residues. The sample in question was PBMCs, obtained 98 days after intestinal transplantation. The chain combines TRBV21-1 with TRBJ2-4; the table calls TRBD2, which could not be checked here. TRBV21-1 is assigned pseudogene status. This receptor was obtained from a human patient who received an intestinal transplant, so some T cells may come from the graft donor. The CDR3, as DNA: TGTGCCAGCACCTTTGGGACTAGCGGGAGGGGCCTGGAAGCCAAAAACATTCAGTACTTC. Its protein is CASTFGTSGRGLEAKNIQYF.